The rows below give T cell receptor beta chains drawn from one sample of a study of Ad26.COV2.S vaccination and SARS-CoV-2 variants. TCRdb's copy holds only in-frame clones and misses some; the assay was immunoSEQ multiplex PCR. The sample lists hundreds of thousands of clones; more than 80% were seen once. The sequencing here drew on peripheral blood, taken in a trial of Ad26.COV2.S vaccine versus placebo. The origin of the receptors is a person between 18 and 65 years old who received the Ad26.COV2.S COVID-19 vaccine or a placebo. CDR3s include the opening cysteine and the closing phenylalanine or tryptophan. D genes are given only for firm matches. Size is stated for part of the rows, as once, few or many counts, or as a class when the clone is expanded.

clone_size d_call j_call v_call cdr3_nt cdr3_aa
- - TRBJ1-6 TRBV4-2 TGTGCCAGCAGCCAGCACCTGAATTCACCCCTCCACTTT CASSQHLNSPLHF
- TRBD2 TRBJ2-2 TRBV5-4 TGTGCCAGCAGCTTGCGCGGCGGGACGGGGGGGACCGGGGAGCTGTTTTTT CASSLRGGTGGTGELFF
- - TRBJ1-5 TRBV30 TGTGCCTGGAGTGTTGAGCCGGATCAGCCCCAGCATTTT CAWSVEPDQPQHF
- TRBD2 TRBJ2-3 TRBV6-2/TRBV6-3 TGTGCCAGCAGTTACTCGATCGGGGGGGCCGAGTATTTT CASSYSIGGAEYF
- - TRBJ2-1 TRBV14 TGTGCCAGCACCCGAGGATACAATGAGCAGTTCTTC CASTRGYNEQFF
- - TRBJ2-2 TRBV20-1 TGCAGTGCTAGTAGTGGGAGCGGCGACACCGGGGAGCTGTTTTTT CSASSGSGDTGELFF
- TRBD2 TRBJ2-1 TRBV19 TGTGCCAGTAGGGGTCTAGCGGGAGCTCAGGATGAGCAGTTCTTC CASRGLAGAQDEQFF
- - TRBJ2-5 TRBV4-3 TGCGCCAGCAGCCAAGATCTTATCCAGACACAAGAGACCCAGTACTTC CASSQDLIQTQETQYF
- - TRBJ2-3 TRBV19 TGTGCCAGTAAACGACTAGGCACAGATACGCAGTATTTT CASKRLGTDTQYF
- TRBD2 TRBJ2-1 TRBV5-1 TGCGCCAGCAGCTCGGGAGGTTTTCGAGGGAATGAGCAGTTCTTC CASSSGGFRGNEQFF
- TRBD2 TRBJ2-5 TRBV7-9 TGTGCCAGCAGCCCGGCGGGAGGACGCCAAGAGACCCAGTACTTC CASSPAGGRQETQYF
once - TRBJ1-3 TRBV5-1 TGCGCCAGCAGCTTGGTCCCTGGCAGTTACTCTGGAAACACCATATATTTT CASSLVPGSYSGNTIYF
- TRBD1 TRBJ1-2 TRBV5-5 TGTGCCAGCAGCCCGACCCGACAGGGCGGTAATGGCTACACCTTC CASSPTRQGGNGYTF
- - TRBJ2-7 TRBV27 TGTGCCAGCACTAAACGTTGGACAGCCAACCCGTACGAGCAGTACTTC CASTKRWTANPYEQYF
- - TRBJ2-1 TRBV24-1 TGTGCCACGGGGAGGCCAGGGCGGGATGAGCAGTTCTTC CATGRPGRDEQFF
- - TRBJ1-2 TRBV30 TGTGCCTGGAGTGTAATGAACAATGCATATGGCTACACCTTC CAWSVMNNAYGYTF
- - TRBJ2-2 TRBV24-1 TGTGCCACCAGTGATTTAAGCAGGGACACCGGGGAGCTGTTTTTT CATSDLSRDTGELFF
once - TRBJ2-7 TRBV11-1 TGTGCCAGCAGCTTAGGAGGGGAAGGCTACGAGCAGTACTTC CASSLGGEGYEQYF
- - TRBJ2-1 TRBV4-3 TGCGCCAGCAGCCCTCAGGGGAGTACAATGTACAATGAGCAGTTCTTC CASSPQGSTMYNEQFF
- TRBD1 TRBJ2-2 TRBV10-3 TGTGCCATCAGTCCGGACAGGGGAGAGACCGGGGAGCTGTTTTTT CAISPDRGETGELFF
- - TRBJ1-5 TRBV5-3 TGTGCCAGAAGGTCCTTTGGGGGGGGGCGAGTTCAGCCCCAGCATTTT CARRSFGGGRVQPQHF
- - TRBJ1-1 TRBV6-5 TGTGCCAGCAGTTACTCTACGAGGGGAGGGAACACTGAAGCTTTCTTT CASSYSTRGGNTEAFF
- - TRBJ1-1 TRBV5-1 TGCGCCAGCAGCTTGGGCATACCGAACACTGAAGCTTTCTTT CASSLGIPNTEAFF
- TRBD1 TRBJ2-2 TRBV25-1 TGTGCCAGCAGTGAAACAGGGGGCCGAAACACCGGGGAGCTGTTTTTT CASSETGGRNTGELFF
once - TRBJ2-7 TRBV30 TGTGCCTCCTCATTGGACTACGAGCAGTACTTC CASSLDYEQYF
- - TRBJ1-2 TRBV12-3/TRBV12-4 TGTGCCAGCAGTGGGACGGACTATGGCTACACCTTC CASSGTDYGYTF
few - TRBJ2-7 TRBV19 TGTGCCAGTAGTAACAGGGCCGCGTACGAGCAGTACTTC CASSNRAAYEQYF
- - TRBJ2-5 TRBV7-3 TGTGCCAGCAGCCTATATTTGGGTGAGACCCAGTACTTC CASSLYLGETQYF
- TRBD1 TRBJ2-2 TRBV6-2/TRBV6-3 TGTGCCAGCAGCCTGATACAGGGGGCGGAAGGCGGGGAGCTGTTTTTT CASSLIQGAEGGELFF
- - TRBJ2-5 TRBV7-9 TGTGCCAGCAGCTCGTCGGCTAGCGCCAAAGAGACCCAGTACTTC CASSSSASAKETQYF
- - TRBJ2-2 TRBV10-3 TGTGCCATCAGGACGGAGACACGGACCGGGGAGCTGTTTTTT CAIRTETRTGELFF
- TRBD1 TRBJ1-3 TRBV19 TGTGCCAGTAGTACTGAACAGGGGGCGACTGGAAACACCATATATTTT CASSTEQGATGNTIYF
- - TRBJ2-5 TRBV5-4 TGTGCCAGCAGCTTGACCTTAACCGAAGAGACCCAGTACTTC CASSLTLTEETQYF
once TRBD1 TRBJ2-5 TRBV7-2 TGTGCCAGCAGCTTAGATTCAGGACAGGGGGCCCAGTACTTC CASSLDSGQGAQYF
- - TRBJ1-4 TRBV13 TGTGCCAGCAGCAAGACCAGGGGTGAAAAACTGTTTTTT CASSKTRGEKLFF
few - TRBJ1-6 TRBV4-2 TGTGCCAGCAGCCAAGATCACCAACCAGGGAATTCACCCCTCCACTTT CASSQDHQPGNSPLHF
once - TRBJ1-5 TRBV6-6 TGTGCCAGCAGCCCCGCGGGGGGACGAAATCAGCCCCAGCATTTT CASSPAGGRNQPQHF
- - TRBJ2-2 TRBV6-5 TGTGCCAGCAGTAACGGGGTAAACACCGGGGAGCTGTTTTTT CASSNGVNTGELFF
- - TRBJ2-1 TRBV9 TGTGCCAGCAGCGTAGGAGGGGACGGGCAGTTCTTC CASSVGGDGQFF
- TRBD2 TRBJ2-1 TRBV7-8 TGTGCCAGCAGCTTAGCCCGGGTAGCGGGTAATGAGCAGTTCTTC CASSLARVAGNEQFF
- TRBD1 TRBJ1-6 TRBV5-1 TGCGCCAGCAGCAGGACAGGGGTTGGATCACCCCTCCACTTT CASSRTGVGSPLHF